Presented here are 18 T cell receptor beta chains from one specimen sequenced in a study of cytomegalovirus exposure and HLA in healthy donors. PCR involved 60 Vbeta and 13 Jbeta primers. Profiling relied on immunoSEQ multiplex PCR, and the TCRdb table lists in-frame clones only, not all of them. The sample includes 43,000 or so clones, about 60% of them seen just once. Sequencing used PBMCs. These receptors all come from a human donor in good health.

This chain links TRBV7-8 with TRBJ1-1, with 8 nucleotides matching TRBD1. With V trimmed by 6 bases and J by 3 bases, 9 bases remained unmatched. Germline-derived CDR1 and CDR2 are SGHVS and FQNEAQ. The CDR3 length is 15 residues. The CDR3 nucleotides are TGTGCCAGCAGTTGGATGGGACAGGCCCACACTGAAGCTTTCTTT. Translated, it gives CASSWMGQAHTEAFF.

The genes are TRBV19 and TRBJ1-4; the match to TRBD1 covers 7 bases. The V gene's germline CDR1 is LNHDA and CDR2 SQIVND (reference sequence). The CDR3 has 12 amino acids. V shed 5 bases and J 10 bases; nucleotides not matched to a gene: 4. CDR3 sequence (DNA): TGTGCCAGTAGTGCCAGACAGGGAAAACTGTTTTTT. This encodes CASSARQGKLFF.

The chain uses TRBV18 and TRBJ1-2; 7 nucleotides align to TRBD1. The CDR3 runs 13 residues. V lost 2 bases to trimming and J lost 4 bases; unmatched junction nucleotides: 1. The germline V gene encodes CDR1 KGHSH and CDR2 LQKENI. The CDR3 DNA is TGTGCCAGCTCACCAGACAGGGCCTATGGCTACACCTTC. This codes for CASSPDRAYGYTF.

This clone was detected once. DNA for the CDR3: TGTGCCAGCAGCTTATATGGACAGGCGACACCTGAAGCTTTCTTT. As protein: CASSLYGQATPEAFF. The chain joins TRBV11-2 to TRBJ1-1, with 7 bases matching TRBD1. CDR1 is SGHAT and CDR2 is FQNNGV in the germline V gene. The CDR3 has 15 amino acids. The V and J ends lost 2 bases and 6 bases, in that order; junction bases with no gene match: 9.

J is TRBJ1-1 and V is TRBV9; D perhaps matches TRBD1 (6 bases). The CDR3 runs to 15 residues. Trimming shortened V by 0 bases and J by 4 bases, and 13 bases separated the two germline ends. The germline gives CDR1 SGDLS, CDR2 YYNGEE. The CDR3 DNA is TGTGCCAGCAGCGTAGAAACAGGGCGGCTCACTGAAGCTTTCTTT. This translates into CASSVETGRLTEAFF.

The V and J genes are TRBV7-2 and TRBJ1-2; a weak D match, TRBD1 (6 bases). CDR1 and CDR2 from the germline V gene are SGHTA and FQGNSA. The CDR3 spans 12 residues. V was pared by 3 bases and J by 8 bases, with 10 bases between. For the CDR3, the DNA is TGTGCCAGCAGCTTTCAGGGGAGCGGCTACACCTTC. This sequence encodes CASSFQGSGYTF.

CDR3 DNA sequence: TGTGCCAGCAGCATCGGACTAGCGGGGAGCCCCTACGAGCAGTACTTC. Protein product: CASSIGLAGSPYEQYF. V usage is TRBV11-2 and J usage is TRBJ2-7, with TRBD2 matching 12 bases. This CDR3 has 16 residues. V dropped 5 bases and J dropped 2; count of bases not matched to a gene: 7. Germline lookup yields CDR1 SGHAT and CDR2 FQNNGV.

The rearrangement joins TRBV5-4 to TRBJ2-1, with TRBD1 matching 7 bases. The junction had 5 bases not matched to a gene; V was cut back by 2 bases and J by 0 bases. The CDR3 has 16 amino acids. Looked up from germline, CDR1 is SGHNT and CDR2 is YYREEE (reference sequence). CDR3 in amino acids: CASSFDRASSYNEQFF. The DNA of the CDR3 is TGTGCCAGCAGCTTTGACAGGGCCAGCTCCTACAATGAGCAGTTCTTC.

This clone has only a few counts. The identical CDR3 is also encoded by other nucleotide sequences in the sample. The chain has TRBV27 and TRBJ2-6; D is undetermined. The CDR3 runs to 13 residues. V was shortened by 3 bases and J by 3 bases, with 3 bases between the two germline ends. Germline CDR1 is MNHEY and CDR2 is SMNVEV (reference sequence). The CDR3 coding sequence is TGTGCCAGCAGTTTGCGTGGGGCCAACGTCCTGACTTTC. Protein sequence: CASSLRGANVLTF.

The table lists this clone with a few counts. The rearrangement links TRBV5-6 to TRBJ1-4; D is undetermined. V gave up 4 bases and J gave up 7 bases, with 14 bases separating them. The CDR3 spans 14 residues. The germline V gene has CDR1 SGHDT and CDR2 YYEEEE. The chain's CDR3 is CASSHGTISEKLFF. The DNA of the CDR3 is TGTGCCAGCAGCCATGGTACTATAAGTGAAAAACTGTTTTTT. Combining the CDR3 with reference TRBV5-6 and TRBJ1-4 gives the whole variable domain DAGVTQSPTHLIKTRGQQVTLRCSPKSGHDTVSWYQQALGQGPQFIFQYYEEEERQRGNFPDRFSGHQFPNYSSELNVNALLLGDSALYLCASSHGTISEKLFFGSGTQLSVL.

The genes are TRBV11-2 and TRBJ2-7; 11 nucleotides align to TRBD2. This CDR3 has 15 amino acids. Germline lookup yields CDR1 SGHAT and CDR2 FQNNGV. Germline trimming cut 5 bases from V and 6 bases from J; bases unmatched to any gene: 9. The CDR3 protein is CASSATSGGAIEQYF. CDR3 DNA sequence: TGTGCCAGCAGCGCAACTAGCGGGGGTGCCATCGAGCAGTACTTC.

The chain has TRBV6-5 and TRBJ2-3; 7 nucleotides match TRBD1. The V gene's germline CDR1 is MNHEY and CDR2 SVGAGI. With 8 bases clipped from V and 4 bases from J, the junction kept 12 bases outside the gene matches. This CDR3 has 15 amino acids. CDR3 sequence (DNA): TGTGCCAGCCCTCACCAGGACAGGCGAGCAGATACGCAGTATTTT. Translating gives CASPHQDRRADTQYF.

The rearrangement links TRBV18 to TRBJ1-4; no clear D gene. Trimming removed 3 bases at V and 8 bases at J, with 13 bases between. This CDR3 is 14 amino acids long. In germline, CDR1 is KGHSH, CDR2 LQKENI. CDR3 region: CASSPAGLREKLFF. The CDR3, as DNA: TGTGCCAGCTCACCCGCGGGGTTAAGAGAAAAACTGTTTTTT.

In its sample, this clone was seen a few times. The chain carries TRBV9 and TRBJ1-2; TRBD1 might be the D (6 bases). CDR3 size: 15 residues. Germline assignment: CDR1 SGDLS and CDR2 YYNGEE. Trimming pared 3 bases from V and 2 bases from J, leaving 14 bases between. CDR3 in amino acids: CASSETGLYNYGYTF. In nucleotides, the CDR3 is TGTGCCAGCAGCGAAACAGGGCTTTACAACTATGGCTACACCTTC.

This clone was recorded once. J is TRBJ2-1 and V is TRBV4-2, with a possible D match to TRBD2 (6 bases). This CDR3 has 16 amino acids. V was clipped by 2 bases and J by 2 bases, with 13 bases between them. Per the germline V gene, CDR1 is LGHNA and CDR2 is YNFKEQ. The CDR3: CASSQQTRSAYNEQFF. The CDR3 coding sequence is TGTGCCAGCAGCCAACAGACTAGATCGGCCTACAATGAGCAGTTCTTC.

The V call is TRBV10-3, the J call TRBJ1-1, with D perhaps TRBD1 (5 bases). From germline, CDR1 is ENHRY and CDR2 SYGVKD. The CDR3 loop spans 14 amino acids. Trimming took 5 bases from V and 1 from J, leaving 11 bases between them. CDR3 sequence: CAISLSTENTEAFF. Written as DNA, the CDR3 is TGTGCCATCAGTCTCTCGACAGAGAACACTGAAGCTTTCTTT.

The gene calls are TRBV21-1 and TRBJ1-5; the table's D gene call, TRBD1, was not cross checked with the DNA. TRBV21-1 is an annotated pseudogene. The CDR3 contains 17 residues. The CDR3 reads CASSGHRGTGGYQPQHF. DNA for the CDR3: TGTGCCAGCAGCGGGCACCGCGGGACAGGCGGTTACCAGCCCCAGCATTTT.

This clone appeared a few times. This chain uses TRBV4-3 with TRBJ1-5, with D possibly matching TRBD1 (5 bases). The germline V gene encodes CDR1 LGHNA and CDR2 YSLEER. Trimming removed 0 bases at V and 9 bases at J, with 18 bases between. The CDR3 spans 16 residues. This CDR3 is CASSQDRRQSGRPQHF. The CDR3 region has the DNA TGCGCCAGCAGCCAAGATCGCAGACAGTCAGGTCGGCCCCAGCATTTT.